This entry is about one TCR beta chain. Its antigen is not yet known. Qualities for individual bases were not recorded, and no much larger clone is one base off. This sample was included in a study of technical replicates of blood from a few donors (dated by TCRdb to 2016 to 2017). Library preparation was by the immunoSEQ multiplex PCR assay. TCRdb carries this immuneACCESS record with in-frame sequences only. Its versions omit some clonotypes, under half of them owing to an unresolved V gene in the studies checked, with the rest unexplained. Within this sample are 95,000 to 100,000 clones, with under 97% of them counted one time only. Approximately 0.22% of the sample is held by the ten biggest clonotypes. Trimming takes 6 bases off V and 7 bases off J; junction bases not matched to a gene: 7. As encoded in the germline V gene (reference sequence), CDR1 is MNHEY while CDR2 is SMNVEV. From the cysteine through the phenylalanine, the CDR3 covers 14 amino acids. The DNA shown is the 42-base CDR3, in frame from base 1.

The chain is encoded by TRBV27 joined to TRBJ1-2, with 11 bases matching TRBD1. Sequenced: T cells isolated from PBMCs. The TCR was taken from a human donor in good health. CDR3 reads: CASRSLGQGVGYTF. DNA sequence: TGTGCCAGCAGGTCCTTGGGACAGGGGGTTGGCTACACCTTC.